The 3 T cell receptor beta chains presented below share a single source sample, sequenced in a study of human thymus T cells. Only in-frame clones appear in the TCRdb table, and some are missing; sequencing was by immunoSEQ multiplex PCR. The profile covers around 45,000 clones, with 95% appearing a single time and approximately 0.15% taken by the ten largest. The source material was blood. These receptors originate from a girl younger than two with a congenital heart defect but otherwise immunologically healthy.

The chain combines TRBV7-2 with TRBJ2-2, with unresolved D. Deletions cut 1 base from V and 5 bases from J, with 11 bases between. The CDR3 is made up of 15 amino acids. From germline, CDR1 is SGHTA and CDR2 FQGNSA. CDR3 DNA: TGTGCCAGCAGCTTAGGATCAGTATGGACCGGGGAGCTGTTTTTT. The encoded protein is CASSLGSVWTGELFF. Full variable domain (remainder filled in from reference TRBV7-2 and TRBJ2-2): GAGVSQSPSNKVTEKGKDVELRCDPISGHTALYWYRQSLGQGLEFLIYFQGNSAPDKSGLPSDRFSAERTGGSVSTLTIQRTQQEDSAVYLCASSLGSVWTGELFFGEGSRLTVL.

This chain connects TRBV19 to TRBJ2-7; D assignment may be TRBD1 or TRBD2 (5 bases each). CDR1 is LNHDA, CDR2 SQIVND, per germline (reference sequence). V was cut by 6 bases and J by 0 bases, with 12 bases left in between. This CDR3 spans 14 amino acids. In DNA form, the CDR3 reads TGTGCCAGTAGCCCTGGGACCGTCTCCTACGAGCAGTACTTC. Its translation is CASSPGTVSYEQYF.

This rearrangement joins TRBV18 to TRBJ2-3, with 10 bases that match TRBD1. The germline gives CDR1 KGHSH, CDR2 LQKENI. J was trimmed by 2 bases and V by 6 bases; bases with no gene match: 5. CDR3 size: 15 residues. The CDR3 region has the DNA TGTGCCAGCTCGCCCGGGACAGGGGACACAGATACGCAGTATTTT. Translated, it gives CASSPGTGDTDTQYF.